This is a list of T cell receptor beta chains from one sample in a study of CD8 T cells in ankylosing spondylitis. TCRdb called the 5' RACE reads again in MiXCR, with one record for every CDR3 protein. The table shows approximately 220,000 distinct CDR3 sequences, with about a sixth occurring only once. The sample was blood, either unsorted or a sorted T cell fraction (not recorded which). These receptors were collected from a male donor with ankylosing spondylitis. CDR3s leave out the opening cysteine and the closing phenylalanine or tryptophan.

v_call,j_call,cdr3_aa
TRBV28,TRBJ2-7,ASSLRDTLSYEQY
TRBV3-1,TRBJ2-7,ASSHGDEYEQY
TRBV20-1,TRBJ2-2,SAQGLPRSPGELF
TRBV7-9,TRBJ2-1,ASSLAAGWNEQF
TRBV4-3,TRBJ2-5,ASSQERTQRTQY
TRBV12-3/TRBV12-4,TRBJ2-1,ASGAYMDEQF
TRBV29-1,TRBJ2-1,SVVSSGHNEQF
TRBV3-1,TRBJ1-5,ASSQGGVQQPQH
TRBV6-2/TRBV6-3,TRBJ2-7,AIRNSGSYEQY
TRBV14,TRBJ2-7,ASSQDRLKLLDEQY
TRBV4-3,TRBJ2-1,ASSQDRVGGGEQF
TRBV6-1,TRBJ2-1,ASSATSAHNEQF
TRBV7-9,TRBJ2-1,ASSLLSQPDEQF
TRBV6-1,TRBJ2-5,ASSLLGAQETQY
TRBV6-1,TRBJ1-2,ASSEWSGYGYT
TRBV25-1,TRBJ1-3,ASSEYILASGNTIY
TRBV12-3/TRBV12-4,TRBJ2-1,ASSPPHFGDEQF
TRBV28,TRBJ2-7,ASSFSRERSYEQY
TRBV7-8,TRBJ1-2,ASSLREQNYGYT
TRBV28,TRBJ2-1,ASSFPTSGGYNEQF
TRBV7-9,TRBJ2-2,ASSFPNTGELF
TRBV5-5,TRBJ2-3,ASSLRLAADTQY
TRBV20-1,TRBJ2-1,SARAGLNLNEQF
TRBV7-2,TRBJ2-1,ASSSPGTGFNEQF
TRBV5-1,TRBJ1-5,ASSFGTGGQPQH
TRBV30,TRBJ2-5,AADFTQETQY
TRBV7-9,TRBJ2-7,ASSSSMGQDYEQY